This entry concerns a single T cell receptor (beta chain). This clone appeared a single time. Its antigen target is currently unknown. No base quality values were provided; no much bigger clone lies one nucleotide off. The sample comes from a study of shared clonotypes between healthy human individuals (dated by TCRdb to the early 2020s). Broadly, across the study: The cohort comprised a couple of women and a few men aged 18 to 49 years. For each donor, three plates each were used for CD4 naive and CD4 memory, two plates were used for CD8 naive, and one plate was used for CD8 memory. To estimate repertoire size and how much clonotypes are shared between individuals, the study performed deep sequencing of blood TCR repertoires from a few healthy adults. Different laboratories and diverse techniques were used to prepare libraries and sequence TCR repertoires, to increase sequencing depth and limit assay-specific biases. Between about 0.9 and 8.9 billion PBMCs per donor were obtained by leukapheresis.

Healthy HIV-negative adults with no recently reported acute infections or vaccinations were included as donors. Every donor was a Caucasian adult living in Nashville, Tennessee, USA. CD4+ T cells were enriched through magnetic negative selection, after which naive cells were positively selected on CD45RA and the remaining negative fraction served as the memory subset. Blood was obtained by leukapheresis, after which PBMCs were separated by Ficoll-Histopaque density gradient centrifugation and cryopreserved in liquid nitrogen vapor phase. Analytical flow cytometry was used to check the purity and quantity of each magnetically sorted T cell population. Each sorted fraction had its genomic DNA isolated and then quantified by UV absorbance on a Nanodrop 2000c. What the authors observed across the whole study: Roughly 5% of naive CD4, around 4% of naive CD8, 2.3% of memory CD4, and 0.35% to 0.4% of memory CD8 clonotypes were shared across a few donors. Estimated clonotype richness was generally larger for naive than for memory subsets. Only blood was sampled, and tissue TCR repertoires likely differ from those in blood. Incomplete sequencing was indicated by rarefaction of sorted-subset datasets, despite the large sequencing depth. Because the study included only a small number of donors, the genetic and exposure-history diversity represented was limited. Higher generation probabilities were observed for clonotypes shared by all four sorted-subset donors than for non-shared clonotypes. Pairwise subsampling led to the expectation that sequencing depth would affect the degree of clonotype sharing among donors.

Using the deep immunoSEQ assay, TCR CDR3 regions were amplified from genomic DNA by multiplex PCR. For each cell subset, the extracted genomic DNA was distributed evenly across all wells of several immunoSEQ 96-well plates, and each plate served as one replicate. For sorted subsets, each replicate PCR was loaded with 150 to 250 ng genomic DNA, equivalent to about 30,000 T cell genomes. The purified libraries were quantified using a Qubit 3.0 fluorometer, sized with a Bioanalyzer 2100, and then quantified again using the KAPA Library Quantification kit. Every immunoSEQ 96-well plate was sequenced on a dedicated single-read 150-cycle Illumina NextSeq 550 flow cell. The original pipeline was this. Because the immunoSEQ output held only junctional sequences and lacked quality scores, the filtering could not match the filtering applied to full-length reads. Sequences were annotated with PyIR, a Python wrapper for IgBLAST v1.9, and V/J genes and CDR3 were assigned using IMGT germline references. Reads were filtered out if the reads had weak V/J assignments (E-value above 1e-6), no CDR3, stop codons, out-of-frame junctions, or ambiguous translated residues. V3J clonotypes were defined as sequences sharing the same inferred V gene, J gene, and CDR3 amino acid sequence. Percentage overlap between repertoires was computed as shared unique clonotypes divided by the size of the smaller repertoire. Richness of each repertoire was evaluated using RTK rarefaction, the Chao1 estimator, and Recon v2.1 estimates of unobserved clonotypes. Generation probabilities for all TCRbeta clonotypes obtained by the gDNA method from a few donors were computed using OLGA. TCRdb obtained this table from immuneACCESS and retained in-frame rearrangements with V and J assigned. These tables miss some clones; where compared with another copy, unresolved V genes account for less than half of the shortfall, and the remainder is unexplained. Clone size and V and J calls were adopted from that table, with D and trimming inferred from the DNA. The sample yields 800,000 to 1,200,000 clones; approximately 80% were counted once. Roughly 0.56% of the sample is taken by the ten largest.

V lost 1 base and J lost 5 bases; the stretch between them is 8 bases long. From the cysteine up to the phenylalanine, the CDR3 has a length of 13 residues. Just CDR3 DNA is preserved here, 39 bases in frame from base 1. Reading the germline V gene gives CDR1 SGHAT and CDR2 FQNNGV. The chain joins TRBV11-2 to TRBJ2-5; there is no confident call for the D gene. Sample: memory CD4+ T cells from PBMCs. The cell subset or site label, read with the paper, signifies: CD45RA-negative fraction. The origin of this receptor is a man younger than 35 in good health. Some clones in this sample may be carry-over from other donors' samples. The DNA reads TGTGCCAGCAGCTTAGCACTATTTGAGACCCAGTACTTC. Its protein product is CASSLALFETQYF.